This T cell receptor (beta chain) was recovered during a study of blood T cell repertoires in COVID-19. Study in general: Samples taken during acute and convalescent COVID-19 were collected in the United States, Italy and Spain. PBMCs, B-cell-depleted T cells, or T cells were the source of the cDNA or gDNA that made up the material.

This table comes from immunoSEQ multiplex PCR, and its TCRdb copy is limited to in-frame clones, with some not included. The table shows 130,000 to 150,000 clones, with 88% occurring only once. Germline V gene data show CDR1 as GTSNPN and CDR2 as SVGIG (reference sequence). V shed 2 bases and J 5 bases; nucleotides not matched to a gene: 3. There are 13 residues in the CDR3. Specimen: peripheral blood. The chain recombines TRBV30 with TRBJ2-1; 7 bases align to TRBD1. This clonotype was obtained from a human donor in a cohort sampled during active COVID-19. The CDR3, as DNA: TGTGCCTGGAGTAAGGGACAGAACAATGAGCAGTTCTTC. This codes for CAWSKGQNNEQFF.